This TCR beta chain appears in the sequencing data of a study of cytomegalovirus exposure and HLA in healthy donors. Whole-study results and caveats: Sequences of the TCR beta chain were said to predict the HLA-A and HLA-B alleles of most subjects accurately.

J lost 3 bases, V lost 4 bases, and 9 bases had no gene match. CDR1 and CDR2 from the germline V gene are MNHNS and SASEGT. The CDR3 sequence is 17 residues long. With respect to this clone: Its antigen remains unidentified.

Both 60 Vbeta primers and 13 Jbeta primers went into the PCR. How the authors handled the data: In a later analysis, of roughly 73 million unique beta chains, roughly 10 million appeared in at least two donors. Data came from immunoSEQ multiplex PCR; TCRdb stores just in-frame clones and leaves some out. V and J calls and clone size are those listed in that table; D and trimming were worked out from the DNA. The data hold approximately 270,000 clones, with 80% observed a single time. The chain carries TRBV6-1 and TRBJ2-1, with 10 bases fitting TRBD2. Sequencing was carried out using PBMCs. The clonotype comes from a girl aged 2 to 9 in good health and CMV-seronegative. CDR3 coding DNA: TGTGCCAGCAGTGTTGCTAGCGGGAGAGGTCGCTACAATGAGCAGTTCTTC. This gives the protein CASSVASGRGRYNEQFF.